These 15 T cell receptor beta chains came from one sample sequenced in a study of blood T cell repertoires in COVID-19. This table comes from immunoSEQ multiplex PCR, and its TCRdb copy is limited to in-frame clones, with some not included. The sample lists 100,000 to 120,000 clones, 71% occurring once. The sequenced sample was peripheral blood. The receptor set was obtained from a woman between 40 and 55 years old with acute or convalescent COVID-19.

The CDR3 DNA follows: TGTGCCAGCAGCTTCCAGGGGACCACCGGGGAGCTGTTTTTT. Residues: CASSFQGTTGELFF. V and J are TRBV7-3 and TRBJ2-2; D possibly corresponds to TRBD1 (6 bases). V was cut by 3 bases and J by 4 bases, with 9 bases left in between. Germline assignment: CDR1 SGHTA and CDR2 FQGTGA. The CDR3 contains 14 residues.

The rearrangement joins TRBV28 to TRBJ2-7; 9 bases line up with TRBD2. V was pared by 4 bases and J by 2 bases, with 6 bases of the junction left unmatched. The CDR3 sequence is 15 residues long. The germline gives CDR1 MDHEN, CDR2 SYDVKM. CDR3 in amino acids: CASSSPRGGTYEQYF. The CDR3 DNA reads as TGTGCCAGCAGTTCGCCGCGGGGGGGTACCTACGAGCAGTACTTC.

This clone has only a few counts. The rearrangement uses TRBV30 and TRBJ2-1; 11 bases match TRBD2. Germline-derived CDR1 and CDR2 are GTSNPN and SVGIG (reference sequence). J was trimmed by 0 bases and V by 8 bases; bases with no gene match: 6. CDR3 length: 15 residues. CDR3 in amino acids: CAGSGGAHSYNEQFF. CDR3 nucleotides: TGTGCCGGTAGCGGGGGGGCCCACTCCTACAATGAGCAGTTCTTC.

The rearrangement joins TRBV10-3 to TRBJ2-7; perhaps TRBD2 as D (5 bases). This CDR3 region has 14 residues. Germline CDR1 reads ENHRY; CDR2 reads SYGVKD. The V and J ends lost 10 bases and 0 bases respectively, with 16 bases between them. Here the CDR3 DNA reads TGTGCCAGCCGTCGCGGGCTTAGCTCCTACGAGCAGTACTTC. Translation: CASRRGLSSYEQYF.

The rearrangement uses TRBV6-5 and TRBJ1-4; a weak D match, TRBD1 (6 bases). The CDR3 has 14 amino acids. Trimming removed 9 bases from V and 2 bases from J, with 13 bases in between. CDR1 and CDR2 from the germline V gene are MNHEY and SVGAGI. CDR3: CASCATGTNEKLFF. CDR3 in DNA: TGTGCCAGTTGTGCAACAGGGACTAATGAAAAACTGTTTTTT.

Only a few counts were recorded for this clone. The V gene is TRBV5-1, the J gene TRBJ1-4; unclear D gene. Trimming pared 1 base from V and 0 bases from J, leaving 7 bases between. Germline CDR1 SGHRS, CDR2 YFSETQ. CDR3 length equals 15 residues. CDR3 protein: CASSLTAATNEKLFF. The CDR3 DNA follows: TGCGCCAGCAGCTTGACAGCTGCAACTAATGAAAAACTGTTTTTT.

In its sample, this clone was seen once. V gene TRBV29-1 combines with J gene TRBJ2-5; TRBD2 matches 7 bases. Germline lookup yields CDR1 SQVTM and CDR2 ANQGSEA. V was clipped by 5 bases and J by 5 bases; unmatched bases: 14. This CDR3 contains 15 residues. The CDR3 spells CSVSTPRLAGETQYF. The CDR3 nucleotides read TGCAGCGTTTCGACCCCCCGACTAGCAGGGGAGACCCAGTACTTC.

J is TRBJ2-4 and V is TRBV2, with TRBD1 identical over 7 bases. Trimming took 4 bases from V and 5 from J; bases not matched to a gene: 2. CDR3 length: 13 residues. Germline CDR1 and CDR2: SNHLY and FYNNEI. CDR3 DNA: TGTGCCAGCAGTGTAGACAGGGAAAACATTCAGTACTTC. This gives the protein CASSVDRENIQYF.

The chain employs TRBV6-5 and TRBJ1-4; TRBD1 aligns across 7 bases. The germline gives CDR1 MNHEY, CDR2 SVGAGI. The V and J ends lost 4 bases and 4 bases, in that order; junction bases with no gene match: 3. The CDR3 sequence is 14 residues long. The CDR3, as DNA: TGTGCCAGCAGTTCGGGACAGCTTAATGAAAAACTGTTTTTT. Amino acids: CASSSGQLNEKLFF.

This clone was found many times. The CDR3 DNA follows: TGTGCCAGTAGTGATCGACAGGGGTCCTCTGGAAACACCATATATTTT. Protein: CASSDRQGSSGNTIYF. The chain uses TRBV19 and TRBJ1-3, with 8 bases that match TRBD1. V shed 5 bases and J 0 bases; nucleotides not matched to a gene: 6. Germline V gene lookup returns CDR1 LNHDA and CDR2 SQIVND (reference sequence). The CDR3 totals 16 residues.

The gene calls are TRBV2 and TRBJ2-5; 9 bases agree with TRBD1. J lost 4 bases, V lost 6 bases, and 9 bases had no gene match. There are 15 residues in the CDR3. From germline, CDR1 is SNHLY and CDR2 FYNNEI. CDR3 in amino acids: CASSQGTGTAETQYF. CDR3 coding DNA: TGTGCCAGCAGCCAGGGGACAGGGACGGCAGAGACCCAGTACTTC.

The V call is TRBV2, the J call TRBJ1-4, with D possibly being TRBD1 (6 bases). Looked up from germline, CDR1 is SNHLY and CDR2 is FYNNEI. The CDR3 covers 15 residues. The ends were cut back, 2 bases at V and 0 bases at J, with 7 bases in the middle. The CDR3 here is CASSERTATNEKLFF. CDR3 in DNA: TGTGCCAGCAGTGAAAGGACAGCAACTAATGAAAAACTGTTTTTT. The variable domain in full, with the rest retrieved from reference TRBV2 and TRBJ1-4, is EPEVTQTPSHQVTQMGQEVILRCVPISNHLYFYWYRQILGQKVEFLVSFYNNEISEKSEIFDDQFSVERPDGSNFTLKIRSTKLEDSAMYFCASSERTATNEKLFFGSGTQLSVL.

The gene calls are TRBV3-1 (or the pseudogene TRBV3-2) and TRBJ1-1, with 7 positions matching TRBD1. After removal of 6 bases from V and 5 bases from J, the junction contained 6 bases not matched to a gene. There are 13 residues in the CDR3. In germline, CDR1 is LGHDT, CDR2 YNNKEL (reference sequence). The CDR3 sequence: CASSYGTATEAFF. The CDR3 DNA sequence: TGTGCCAGCAGTTACGGGACAGCGACTGAAGCTTTCTTT.

This clone showed up just a few times. The genes are TRBV6-2 or TRBV6-3 and TRBJ2-7; the match to TRBD2 covers 11 bases. The V gene's germline CDR1 is MNHEY and CDR2 SVGEGT. Trimming removed 2 bases from V and 3 bases from J; junction bases left unmatched: 3. The CDR3 runs 15 residues. CDR3 nucleotides: TGTGCCAGCAGTTACCCGGGACTAGCGGTCTACGAGCAGTACTTC. Its protein product is CASSYPGLAVYEQYF.

J is TRBJ2-1 and V is TRBV28; TRBD2 is a possible D gene (5 bases). This CDR3 has 13 residues. Germline CDR1 reads MDHEN; CDR2 reads SYDVKM. Trimming took off 11 bases at V and 4 bases at J, with 15 bases between the two ends. CDR3 in DNA: TGTGCCCTCCAGCGCCCGGGATACAATGAGCAGTTCTTC. This sequence encodes CALQRPGYNEQFF.